The subject of this entry is one T cell receptor beta chain. V lost 3 bases and J lost 7, with 14 bases in between. The CDR3 is 14 amino acids. In germline, CDR1 is MGHRA, CDR2 YSYEKL. Method: immunoSEQ multiplex PCR; TCRdb's copy keeps in-frame clones and lacks some. Here the sample spans around 62,000 clones, 90% being singletons. The data belong to a study of T cell changes during pregnancy in multiple sclerosis. The TCR originated in a female donor with multiple sclerosis, enrolled in a pregnancy study. V and J are TRBV4-1 and TRBJ2-3; no definite D call. The sequencing here drew on peripheral blood, taken in the third trimester of pregnancy. The CDR3 loop is CASSHAFEENTQYF. Written as DNA, the CDR3 is TGCGCCAGCAGCCATGCCTTTGAGGAGAATACGCAGTATTTT.